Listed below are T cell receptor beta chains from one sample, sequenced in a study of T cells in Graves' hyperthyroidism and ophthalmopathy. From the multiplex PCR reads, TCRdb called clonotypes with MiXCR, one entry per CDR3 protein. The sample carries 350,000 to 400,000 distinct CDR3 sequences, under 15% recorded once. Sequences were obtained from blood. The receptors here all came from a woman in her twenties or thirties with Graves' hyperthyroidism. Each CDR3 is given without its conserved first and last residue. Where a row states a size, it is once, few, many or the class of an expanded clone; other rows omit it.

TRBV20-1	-	SAPSGGAETQY
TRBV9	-	ASSVSLGLAGEIAKNIQY
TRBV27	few	ASSSQGAWGETQY
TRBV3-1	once	ASSQERVRYEQY
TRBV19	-	ASSMDRTLTNEKLF
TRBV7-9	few	ASSFTSGSADTQY
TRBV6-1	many	ASMREGSETQY
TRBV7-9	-	ASSLVGAKGSYEQY
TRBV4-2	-	ASSQDASGEGGELF
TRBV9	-	ASSPLVTGELF
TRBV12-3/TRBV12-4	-	ASSLGGTSGMIPYEQY
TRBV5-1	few	ASSLAGQGAYEQY
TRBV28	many	ASSLPPDSPTSYEQY
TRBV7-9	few	ASQGFMNTEAF
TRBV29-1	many	SATRDSSASTDTQY
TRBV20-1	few	SAGPGGANTEAF
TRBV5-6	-	ASSLALAGVDEQY
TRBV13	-	ASSARTSGIDPGAYNEQF
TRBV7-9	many	ASSWGGGTEQY
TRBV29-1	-	SAEGPGQNIQY
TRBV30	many	AWSRGLDSPLH
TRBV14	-	ASSQRIGYEQY
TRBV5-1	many	ASSRGPGADTQY
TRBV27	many	ASSFLTPQGALQETQY